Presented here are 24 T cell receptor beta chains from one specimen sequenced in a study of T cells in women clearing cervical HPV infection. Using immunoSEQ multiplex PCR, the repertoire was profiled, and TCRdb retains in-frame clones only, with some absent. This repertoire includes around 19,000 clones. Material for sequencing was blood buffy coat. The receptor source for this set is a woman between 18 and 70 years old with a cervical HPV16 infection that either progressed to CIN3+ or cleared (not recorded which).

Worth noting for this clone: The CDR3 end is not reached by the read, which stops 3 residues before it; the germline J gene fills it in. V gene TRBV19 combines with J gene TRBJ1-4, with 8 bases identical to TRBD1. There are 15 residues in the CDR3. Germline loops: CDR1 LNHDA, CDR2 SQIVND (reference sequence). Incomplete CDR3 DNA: TGTGCCAGTAGTATAAGGACAGGGTCGTACTCACCA. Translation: CASSIRTGSYSP. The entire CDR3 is CASSIRTGSYSPLFF.

This CDR3 is CASSPSTGNQPQYF. CDR3 DNA (partial): TGTGCCAGCTCACCATCGACAGGGAATCAGCCG. The gene calls are TRBV18 and TRBJ2-3; 7 bases are a match to TRBD1. Coverage ceases 3 residues before the CDR3 finishes, and the germline J gene fills in the end. Germline V gives CDR1 KGHSH, CDR2 LQKENI. The CDR3 sequence is 14 residues long.

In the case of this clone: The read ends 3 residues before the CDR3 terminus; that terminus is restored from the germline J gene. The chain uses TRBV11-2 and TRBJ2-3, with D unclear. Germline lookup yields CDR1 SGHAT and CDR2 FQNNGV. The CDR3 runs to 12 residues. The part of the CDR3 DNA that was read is TGTGCCAGCAGCTTAGGGCAAGAGACG. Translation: CASSLGQET. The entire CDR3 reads CASSLGQETQYF.

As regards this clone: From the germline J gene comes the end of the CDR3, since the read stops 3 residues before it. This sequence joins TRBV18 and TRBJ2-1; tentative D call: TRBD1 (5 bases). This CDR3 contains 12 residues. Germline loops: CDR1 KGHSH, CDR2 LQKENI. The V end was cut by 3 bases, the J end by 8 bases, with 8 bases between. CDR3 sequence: CASSPQGDEQFF. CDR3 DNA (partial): TGTGCCAGCTCACCCCAGGGCGATGAG.

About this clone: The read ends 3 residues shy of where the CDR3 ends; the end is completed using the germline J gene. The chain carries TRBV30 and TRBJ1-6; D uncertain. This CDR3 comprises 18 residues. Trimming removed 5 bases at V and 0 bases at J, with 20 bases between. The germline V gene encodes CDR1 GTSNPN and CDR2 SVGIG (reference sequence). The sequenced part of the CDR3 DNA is TGTGCCTGGGGCCCCGGTTGGAGGGCGAGCTCCTATAATTCACCC. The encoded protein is CAWGPGWRASSYNSP. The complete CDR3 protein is CAWGPGWRASSYNSPLHF.

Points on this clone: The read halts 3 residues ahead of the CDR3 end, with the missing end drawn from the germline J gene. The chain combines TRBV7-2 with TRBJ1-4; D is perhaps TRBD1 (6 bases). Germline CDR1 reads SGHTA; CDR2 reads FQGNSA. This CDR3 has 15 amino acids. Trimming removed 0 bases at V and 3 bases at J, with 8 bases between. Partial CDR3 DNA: TGTGCCAGCAGCTTAGCGGGGACACCTAATGAAAAA. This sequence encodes CASSLAGTPNEK. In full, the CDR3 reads CASSLAGTPNEKLFF.

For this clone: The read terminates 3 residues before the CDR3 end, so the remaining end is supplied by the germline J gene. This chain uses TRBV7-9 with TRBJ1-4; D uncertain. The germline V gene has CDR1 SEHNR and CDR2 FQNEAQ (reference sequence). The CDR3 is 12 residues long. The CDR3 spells CASSKDSQTLFF. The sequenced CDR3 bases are TGTGCCAGCAGCAAGGACTCCCAGACA.

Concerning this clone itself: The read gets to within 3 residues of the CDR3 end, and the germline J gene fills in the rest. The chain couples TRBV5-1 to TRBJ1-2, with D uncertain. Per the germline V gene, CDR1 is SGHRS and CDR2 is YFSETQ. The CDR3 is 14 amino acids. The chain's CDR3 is CASSLQQRINDYTF. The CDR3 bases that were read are TGCGCCAGCAGCTTGCAACAGAGAATCAATGAC.

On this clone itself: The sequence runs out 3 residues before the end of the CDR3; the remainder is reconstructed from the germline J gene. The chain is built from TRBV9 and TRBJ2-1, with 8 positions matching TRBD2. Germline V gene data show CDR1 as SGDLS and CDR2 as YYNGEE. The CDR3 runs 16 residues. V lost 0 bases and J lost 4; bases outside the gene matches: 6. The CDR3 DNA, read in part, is TGTGCCAGCAGCGTAGGCGGGTCTAGCGGGTACAATGAG. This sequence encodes CASSVGGSSGYNE. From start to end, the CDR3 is CASSVGGSSGYNEQFF.

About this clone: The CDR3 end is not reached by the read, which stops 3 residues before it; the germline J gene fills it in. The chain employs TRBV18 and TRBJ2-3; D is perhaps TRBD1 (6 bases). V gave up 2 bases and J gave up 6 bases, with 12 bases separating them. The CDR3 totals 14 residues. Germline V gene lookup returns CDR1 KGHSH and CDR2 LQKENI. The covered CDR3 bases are TGTGCCAGCTCACCAAAGGACAGACGGGATACG. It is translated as CASSPKDRRDT. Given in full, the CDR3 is CASSPKDRRDTQYF.

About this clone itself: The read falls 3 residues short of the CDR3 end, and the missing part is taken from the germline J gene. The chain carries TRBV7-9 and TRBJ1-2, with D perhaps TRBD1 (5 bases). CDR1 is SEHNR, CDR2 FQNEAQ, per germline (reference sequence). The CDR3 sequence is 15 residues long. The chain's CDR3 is CASSLLEGQYNDYTF. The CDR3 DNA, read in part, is TGTGCCAGCAGCTTATTAGAAGGACAATACAATGAC.

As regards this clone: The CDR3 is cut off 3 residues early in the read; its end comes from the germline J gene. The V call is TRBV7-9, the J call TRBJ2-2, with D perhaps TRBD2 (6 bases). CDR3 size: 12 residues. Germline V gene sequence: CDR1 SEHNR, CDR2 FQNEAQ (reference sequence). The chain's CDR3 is CAPGLPNSPLFF. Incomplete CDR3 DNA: TGTGCCCCGGGACTTCCTAATTCACCG.

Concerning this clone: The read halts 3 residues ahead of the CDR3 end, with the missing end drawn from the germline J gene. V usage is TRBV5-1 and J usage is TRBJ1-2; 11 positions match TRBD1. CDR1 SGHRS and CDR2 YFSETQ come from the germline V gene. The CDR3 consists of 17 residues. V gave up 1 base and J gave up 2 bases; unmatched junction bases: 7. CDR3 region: CASSLKGGQGANYGYTF. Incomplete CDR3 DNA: TGCGCCAGCAGCTTGAAGGGAGGACAGGGGGCGAACTATGGC.

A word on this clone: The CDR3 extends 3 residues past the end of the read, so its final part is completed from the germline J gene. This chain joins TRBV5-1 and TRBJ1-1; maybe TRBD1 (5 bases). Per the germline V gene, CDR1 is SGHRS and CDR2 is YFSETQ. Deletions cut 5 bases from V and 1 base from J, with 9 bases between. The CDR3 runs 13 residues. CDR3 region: CASRPTGNTEAFF. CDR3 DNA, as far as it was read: TGCGCCAGCAGACCCACAGGGAACACTGAA. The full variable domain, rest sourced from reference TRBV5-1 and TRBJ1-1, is KAGVTQTPRYLIKTRGQQVTLSCSPISGHRSVSWYQQTPGQGLQFLFEYFSETQRNKGNFPGRFSGRQFSNSRSEMNVSTLELGDSALYLCASRPTGNTEAFFGQGTRLTVV.

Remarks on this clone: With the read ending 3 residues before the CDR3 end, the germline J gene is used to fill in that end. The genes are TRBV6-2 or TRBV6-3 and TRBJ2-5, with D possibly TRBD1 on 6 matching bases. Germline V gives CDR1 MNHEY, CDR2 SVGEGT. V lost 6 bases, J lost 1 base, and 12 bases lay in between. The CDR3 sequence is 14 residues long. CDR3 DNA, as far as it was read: TGTGCCAGCAGCCGGGGACACCTCCAAGAGACC. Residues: CASSRGHLQET. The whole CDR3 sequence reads CASSRGHLQETQYF.

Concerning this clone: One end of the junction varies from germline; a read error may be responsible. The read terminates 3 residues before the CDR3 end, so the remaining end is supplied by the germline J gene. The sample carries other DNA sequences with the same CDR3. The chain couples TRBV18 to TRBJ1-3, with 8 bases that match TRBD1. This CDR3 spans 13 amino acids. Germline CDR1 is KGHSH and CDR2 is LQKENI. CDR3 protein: CASSPGTGNTIYF. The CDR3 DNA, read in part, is TGTGCCAGCTCACCCGGGACAGGAAACACA.

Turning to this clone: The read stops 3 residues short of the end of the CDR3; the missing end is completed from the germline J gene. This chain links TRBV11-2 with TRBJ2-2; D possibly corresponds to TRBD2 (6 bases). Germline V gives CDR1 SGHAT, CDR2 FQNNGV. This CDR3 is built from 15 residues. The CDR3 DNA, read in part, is TGTGCCAGCAGCTTAGGGCCGGGGGAATCTTATAGG. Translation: CASSLGPGESYR. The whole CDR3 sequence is CASSLGPGESYRLFF.

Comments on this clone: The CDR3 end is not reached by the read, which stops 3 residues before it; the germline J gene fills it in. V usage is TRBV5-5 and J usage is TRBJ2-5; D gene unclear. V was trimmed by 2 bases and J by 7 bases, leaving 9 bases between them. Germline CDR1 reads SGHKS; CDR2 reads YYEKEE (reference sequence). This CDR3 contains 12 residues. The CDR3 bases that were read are TGTGCCAGCAGCTTCGGGTCCGGGACC. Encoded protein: CASSFGSGT. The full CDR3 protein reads CASSFGSGTQYF.

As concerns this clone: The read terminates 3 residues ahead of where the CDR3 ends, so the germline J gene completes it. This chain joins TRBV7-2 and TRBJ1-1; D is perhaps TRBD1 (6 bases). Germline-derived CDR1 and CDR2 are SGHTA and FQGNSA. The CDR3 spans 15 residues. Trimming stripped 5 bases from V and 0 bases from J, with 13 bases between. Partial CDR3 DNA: TGTGCCAGCAGCGTGGACAGCTATATGAACACTGAA. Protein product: CASSVDSYMNTE. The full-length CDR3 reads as CASSVDSYMNTEAFF. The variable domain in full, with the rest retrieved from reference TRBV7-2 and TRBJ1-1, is GAGVSQSPSNKVTEKGKDVELRCDPISGHTALYWYRQSLGQGLEFLIYFQGNSAPDKSGLPSDRFSAERTGGSVSTLTIQRTQQEDSAVYLCASSVDSYMNTEAFFGQGTRLTVV.

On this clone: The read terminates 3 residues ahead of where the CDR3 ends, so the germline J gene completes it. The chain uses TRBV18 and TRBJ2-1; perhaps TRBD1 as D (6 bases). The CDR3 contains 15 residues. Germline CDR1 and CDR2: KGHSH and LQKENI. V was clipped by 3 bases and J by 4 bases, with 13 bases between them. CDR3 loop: CASSPTLGAYNEQFF. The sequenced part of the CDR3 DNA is TGTGCCAGCTCACCCACGTTGGGGGCTTACAATGAG.

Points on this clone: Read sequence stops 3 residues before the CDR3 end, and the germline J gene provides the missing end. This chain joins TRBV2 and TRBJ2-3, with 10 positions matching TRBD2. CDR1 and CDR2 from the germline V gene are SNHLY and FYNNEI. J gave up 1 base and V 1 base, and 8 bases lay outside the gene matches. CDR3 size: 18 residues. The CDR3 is CASSEGPPLAGGTDTQYF. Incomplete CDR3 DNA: TGTGCCAGCAGTGAAGGTCCGCCTCTAGCGGGGGGCACAGATACG.

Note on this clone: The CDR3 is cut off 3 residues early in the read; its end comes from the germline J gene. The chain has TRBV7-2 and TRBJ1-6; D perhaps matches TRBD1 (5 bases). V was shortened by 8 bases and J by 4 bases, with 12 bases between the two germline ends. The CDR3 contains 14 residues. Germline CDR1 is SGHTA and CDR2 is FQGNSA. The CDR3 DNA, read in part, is TGTGCCAGCCGACGGGGGGAGTATAATTCACCC. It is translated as CASRRGEYNSP. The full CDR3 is CASRRGEYNSPLHF.

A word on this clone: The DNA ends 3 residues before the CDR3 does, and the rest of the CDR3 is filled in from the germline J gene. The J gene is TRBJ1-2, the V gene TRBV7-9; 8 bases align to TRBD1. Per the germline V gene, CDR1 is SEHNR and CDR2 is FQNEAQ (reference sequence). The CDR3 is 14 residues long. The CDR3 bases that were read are TGTGCCAGCAGCTTAGGACAGGGGCGTTACGAC. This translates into CASSLGQGRYD. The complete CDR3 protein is CASSLGQGRYDYTF.

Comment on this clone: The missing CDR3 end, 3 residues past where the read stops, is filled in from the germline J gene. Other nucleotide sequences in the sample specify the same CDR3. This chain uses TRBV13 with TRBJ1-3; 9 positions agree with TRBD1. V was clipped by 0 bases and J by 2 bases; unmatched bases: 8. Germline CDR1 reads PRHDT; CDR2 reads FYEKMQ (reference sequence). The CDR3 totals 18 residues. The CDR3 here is CASSLGRQGGPTGNTIYF. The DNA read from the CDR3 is TGTGCCAGCAGCTTAGGCCGACAGGGGGGCCCTACTGGAAACACC.